The next 13 T cell receptor beta chains were all read from a single sample in a study of tumor-infiltrating lymphocytes in primary liver carcinoma. Synthesis of TCR beta cDNA was carried out from 500 ng total RNA with a constant-region primer. Researchers made the TCR beta libraries by running three nested multiplex PCR rounds with slightly modified ARM-PCR. A C-beta reverse primer and TRBV1-TRBV30 forward primers served in each of the first two PCR rounds, at about 10 cycles apiece. Via MiXCR, TCRdb re-called the multiplex PCR reads, giving one row per CDR3 protein. The sample records tens of thousands of distinct CDR3 sequences, roughly 71% being singletons. Scientists recovered RNA and DNA together from approximately 20-30 mg of unsorted bulk tissue. Sequenced material: tumor-adjacent normal liver tissue. These receptors were collected from a man in his forties with primary liver carcinoma and hepatitis B virus infection.

This clonotype was detected many times. V and J are TRBV6-5 and TRBJ1-2; D uncertain. Per germline, CDR1 MNHEY and CDR2 SVGAGI. The V gene lost 6 bases and the J gene lost 8 bases, with 1 base spanning the gap. This CDR3 contains 8 residues. The CDR3 spells CASRGYTF. CDR3 DNA sequence: TGTGCCAGCAGGGGCTACACCTTC.

As concerns this clonotype: One end of the junction is discordant with germline, which a read error may explain. V is TRBV29-1 and J is TRBJ2-1; 8 nucleotides match TRBD2. The CDR3 totals 12 residues. Germline V gene data show CDR1 as SQVTM and CDR2 as ANQGSEA. CDR3 nucleotides: TGCGGCGTTGACAATAGCGGGATTGAGCAGTTCTTC. As protein: CGVDNSGIEQFF.

This clonotype was detected once. Mismatch with germline at one junction end may stem from a read error. The V and J genes are TRBV6-2 or TRBV6-3 and TRBJ2-1; D call uncertain. CDR1 and CDR2 (germline): MNHEY, SVGEGT. The length of the CDR3 is 15 residues. CDR3 nucleotide sequence: TGTGCCAGTAGGCGAGACTGGGTAATGTACAGTGAGCAGTTCTTC. Its translation: CASRRDWVMYSEQFF.

This clonotype was seen at least ten times. The chain combines TRBV14 with TRBJ2-1, with D possibly matching TRBD1 (5 bases). The CDR3 is 15 amino acids. Deletions cut 4 bases from V and 2 bases from J, with 12 bases between. Germline assignment: CDR1 SGHDN and CDR2 FVKESK. In DNA, the CDR3 is TGTGCCAGCAGCCGTTGGGGCACCCCCTACAATGAGCAGTTCTTC. Translation gives CASSRWGTPYNEQFF.

This clonotype is labeled medium-sized. This sequence joins TRBV6-2 or TRBV6-3 and TRBJ1-1; D is unresolved. V lost 2 bases and J 0 bases, leaving 7 bases between the germline ends. Germline assignment: CDR1 MNHEY and CDR2 SVGEGT. This CDR3 is built from 14 residues. The CDR3 region has the DNA TGTGCCAGCAGTTACCCAGAGCTGAACACTGAAGCTTTCTTT. This translates into CASSYPELNTEAFF.

As to this clonotype: Germline is not matched at one junction end, which may reflect a read error. V gene TRBV11-2 combines with J gene TRBJ2-1, with 7 positions matching TRBD2. The CDR3 loop spans 17 amino acids. CDR1 SGHAT and CDR2 FQNNGV come from the germline V gene. CDR3 amino acids: CARSLAPPGLIYNEQFF. As DNA, the CDR3 is TGTGCCAGGAGCTTAGCCCCCCCGGGACTAATTTACAATGAGCAGTTCTTC.

The V gene is TRBV4-2, the J gene TRBJ2-1; 8 nucleotides agree with TRBD2. The CDR3 runs 17 residues. Looked up from germline, CDR1 is LGHNA and CDR2 is YNFKEQ. V shed 2 bases, J shed 3 bases, and the junction held 9 bases outside the gene matches. The CDR3 coding sequence is TGTGCCAGCAGCCAACTGAGCGGGAGTACCGTCTACAATGAGCAGTTCTTC. Protein product: CASSQLSGSTVYNEQFF.

This clonotype was counted ten times or more. The chain links TRBV5-1 to TRBJ2-3; D is uncertain. The ends were cut back, 1 base at V and 6 bases at J, with 6 bases in the middle. Germline V gene sequence: CDR1 SGHRS, CDR2 YFSETQ. The CDR3 sequence is 12 residues long. The CDR3 DNA reads as TGCGCCAGCAGCTTGCAAGGGGATACGCAGTATTTT. It translates to CASSLQGDTQYF.

For this clonotype: Since no conserved phenylalanine or tryptophan closes the CDR3, a read error is the likely cause. The chain carries TRBV10-3 and TRBJ1-2; no clear D gene. Germline CDR1 is ENHRY and CDR2 is SYGVKD. The CDR3 extends over 13 amino acids. In DNA, the CDR3 is TGTGCCATCAGTGGGCAGGTTAACTATGACTACACCTTA. This codes for CAISGQVNYDYTL.

This clonotype has at least ten counts. V gene TRBV13 combines with J gene TRBJ2-2; D call uncertain. CDR3 length: 12 amino acids. V lost 6 bases and J lost 4, with 6 bases in between. Germline loops: CDR1 PRHDT, CDR2 FYEKMQ (reference sequence). The CDR3 DNA reads TGTGCCAGCAGGGTGGGCACCGGGGAGCTGTTTTTT. This encodes CASRVGTGELFF.

This clonotype has a count of ten or more. The chain has TRBV10-3 and TRBJ2-5, with D maybe TRBD2 (7 bases). Germline V lookup: CDR1 ENHRY, CDR2 SYGVKD. This CDR3 spans 16 amino acids. V lost 4 bases and J 7 bases, leaving 22 bases between the germline ends. The CDR3 spells CAISVQHRAGAATQYF. The CDR3 coding sequence is TGTGCCATCAGTGTGCAACACCGGGCGGGGGCTGCGACCCAGTACTTC.

As to this clonotype: A read error may produce the germline difference seen at one junction end. The chain is built from TRBV4-3 and TRBJ2-7; D remains unclear. The CDR3 extends over 15 amino acids. CDR1 and CDR2 (germline): LGHNA, YSLEER. CDR3 nucleotide sequence: TGCGCCAGCTGCCAAGAACCTGGCGGAAGATACGAGCAGTATTTC. This sequence encodes CASCQEPGGRYEQYF.

About this clonotype: A read error may produce the germline difference seen at one junction end. The chain is built from TRBV6-5 and TRBJ2-7; the match to TRBD2 covers 8 bases. The CDR3 runs 14 residues. Germline-derived CDR1 and CDR2 are MNHEY and SVGAGI. The CDR3, as DNA: TGTGCCAGCGGTCCGGGACTAGAATTGAACGAGCAGTATTTC. Translated: CASGPGLELNEQYF.